This T cell receptor (beta chain) stems from a study of cytomegalovirus exposure and HLA in healthy donors. The study, taken as a whole, reports: Later analysis demonstrated an association between a missense DCLRE1C variant and TCR beta V- and J-gene trimming. An analysis done earlier found most TCR beta V segments productive about 87% or about 30% of the time.

With 3 bases removed from V and 5 bases from J, the gap between germline ends came to 11 bases. The length of the CDR3 is 14 residues. Germline CDR1 reads LNHDA; CDR2 reads SQIVND (reference sequence). Comments on this clone: The antigen is undetermined.

The PCR contained 60 Vbeta and 13 Jbeta primers. Assay: immunoSEQ multiplex PCR; the TCRdb copy retains only in-frame clones and omits some. The sample includes around 170,000 clones, less than 85% seen only once; the top ten take roughly 5%. The genes are TRBV19 and TRBJ1-3; no definite D call. The TCR sequence derives from a man aged 35 to 55 in good health and CMV-seronegative. The sequencing sample was made of PBMCs. CDR3 bases: TGTGCCAGTAGTATTGTCAGGTCGAGAAACACCATATATTTT. Translating it yields CASSIVRSRNTIYF.